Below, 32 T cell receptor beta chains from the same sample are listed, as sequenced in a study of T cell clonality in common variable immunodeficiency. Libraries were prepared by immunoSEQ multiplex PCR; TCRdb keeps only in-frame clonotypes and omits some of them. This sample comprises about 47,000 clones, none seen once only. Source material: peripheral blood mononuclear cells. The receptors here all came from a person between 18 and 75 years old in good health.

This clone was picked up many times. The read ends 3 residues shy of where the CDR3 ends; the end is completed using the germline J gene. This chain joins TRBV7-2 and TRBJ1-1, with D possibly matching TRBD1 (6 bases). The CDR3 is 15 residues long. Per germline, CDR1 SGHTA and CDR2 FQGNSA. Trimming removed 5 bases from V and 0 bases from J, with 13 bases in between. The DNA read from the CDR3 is TGTGCCAGCAGCCCGCCGACAGGCTTGAACACTGAA. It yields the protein CASSPPTGLNTE. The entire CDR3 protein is CASSPPTGLNTEAFF.

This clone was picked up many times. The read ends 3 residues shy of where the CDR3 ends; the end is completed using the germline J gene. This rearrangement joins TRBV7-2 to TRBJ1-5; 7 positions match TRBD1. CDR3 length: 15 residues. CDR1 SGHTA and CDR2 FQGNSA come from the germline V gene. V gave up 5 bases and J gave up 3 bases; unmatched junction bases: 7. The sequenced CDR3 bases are TGTGCCAGCAGCCCGGACAGGACCGACAATCAGCCC. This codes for CASSPDRTDNQP. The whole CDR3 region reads CASSPDRTDNQPQHF. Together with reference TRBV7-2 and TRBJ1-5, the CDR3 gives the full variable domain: GAGVSQSPSNKVTEKGKDVELRCDPISGHTALYWYRQSLGQGLEFLIYFQGNSAPDKSGLPSDRFSAERTGGSVSTLTIQRTQQEDSAVYLCASSPDRTDNQPQHFGDGTRLSIL.

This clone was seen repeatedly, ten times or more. The sequenced part of the CDR3 DNA is TGTGCCAGCAGCCCTACAGGGTCCGGAAACACC. This translates into CASSPTGSGNT. The full CDR3 reads CASSPTGSGNTIYF. This chain uses TRBV11-3 with TRBJ1-3; tentative D call: TRBD1 (6 bases). Coverage ceases 3 residues before the CDR3 finishes, and the germline J gene fills in the end. CDR1 is SGHNT, CDR2 YENEEA, per germline. The V gene lost 5 bases and the J gene lost 4 bases, with 12 bases spanning the gap. The CDR3 length is 14 residues.

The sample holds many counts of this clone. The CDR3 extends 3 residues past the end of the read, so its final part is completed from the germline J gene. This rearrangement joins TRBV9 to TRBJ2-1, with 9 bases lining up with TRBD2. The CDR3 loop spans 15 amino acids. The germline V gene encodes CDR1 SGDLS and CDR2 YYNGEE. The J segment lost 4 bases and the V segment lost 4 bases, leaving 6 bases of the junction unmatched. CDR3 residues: CASSLSGGPYNEQFF. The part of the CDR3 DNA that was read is TGTGCCAGCAGCCTTAGCGGGGGACCTTACAATGAG.

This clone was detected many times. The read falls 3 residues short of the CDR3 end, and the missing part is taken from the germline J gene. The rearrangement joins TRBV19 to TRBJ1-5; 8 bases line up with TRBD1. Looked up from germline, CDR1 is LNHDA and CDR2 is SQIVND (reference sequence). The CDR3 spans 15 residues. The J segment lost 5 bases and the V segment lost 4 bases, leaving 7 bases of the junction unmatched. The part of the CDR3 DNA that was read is TGTGCCAGTAGTAGCTTCGGGACAGGAGATCAGCCC. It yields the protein CASSSFGTGDQP. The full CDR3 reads CASSSFGTGDQPQHF.

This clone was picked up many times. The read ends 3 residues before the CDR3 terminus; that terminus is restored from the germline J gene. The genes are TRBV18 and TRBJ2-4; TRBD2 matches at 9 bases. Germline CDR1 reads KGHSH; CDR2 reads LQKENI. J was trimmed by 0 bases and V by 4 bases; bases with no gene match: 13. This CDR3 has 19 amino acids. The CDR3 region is CASSLLTSGTLIAKNIQYF. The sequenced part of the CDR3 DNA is TGTGCCAGCTCACTTCTGACTAGCGGTACCCTTATAGCCAAAAACATT.

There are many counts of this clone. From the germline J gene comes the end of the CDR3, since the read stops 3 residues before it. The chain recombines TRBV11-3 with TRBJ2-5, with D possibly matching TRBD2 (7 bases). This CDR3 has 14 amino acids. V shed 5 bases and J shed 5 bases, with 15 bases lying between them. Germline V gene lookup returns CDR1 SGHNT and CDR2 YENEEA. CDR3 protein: CASSLRGGEETQYF. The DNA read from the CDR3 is TGTGCCAGCAGCCTTAGGGGGGGAGAGGAGACC. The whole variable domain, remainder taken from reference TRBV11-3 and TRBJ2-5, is EAGVVQSPRYKIIEKKQPVAFWCNPISGHNTLYWYLQNLGQGPELLIRYENEEAVDDSQLPKDRFSAERLKGVDSTLKIQPAELGDSAVYLCASSLRGGEETQYFGPGTRLLVL.

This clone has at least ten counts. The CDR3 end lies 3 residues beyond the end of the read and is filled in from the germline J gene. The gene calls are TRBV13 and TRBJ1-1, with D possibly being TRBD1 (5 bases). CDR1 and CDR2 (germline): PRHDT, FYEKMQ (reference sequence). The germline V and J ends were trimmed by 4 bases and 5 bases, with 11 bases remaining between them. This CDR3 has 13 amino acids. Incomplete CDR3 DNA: TGTGCCAGCAGCTACGCCAGGGAGACTGAA. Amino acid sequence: CASSYARETE. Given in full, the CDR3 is CASSYARETEAFF.

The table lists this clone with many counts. The part of the CDR3 DNA that was read is TGTGCCAGCAGAATAGCGGGGGGTGGCGATACG. Residues: CASRIAGGGDT. The complete CDR3 reads CASRIAGGGDTQYF. The chain has TRBV6-2 or TRBV6-3 and TRBJ2-3; 10 nucleotides line up with TRBD2. From the germline J gene comes the end of the CDR3, since the read stops 3 residues before it. In germline, CDR1 is MNHEY, CDR2 SVGEGT. Losses at the gene ends were 6 bases for V and 6 bases for J; bases not matched to a gene: 6. This CDR3 has 14 residues.

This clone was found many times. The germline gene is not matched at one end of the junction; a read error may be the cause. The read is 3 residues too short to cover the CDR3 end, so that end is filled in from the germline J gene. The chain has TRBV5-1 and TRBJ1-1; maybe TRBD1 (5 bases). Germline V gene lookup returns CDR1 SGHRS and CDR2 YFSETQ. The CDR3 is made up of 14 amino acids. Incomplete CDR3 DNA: TGCGTCAGCAGCACGGGACTGATGAACACTGAA. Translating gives CVSSTGLMNTE. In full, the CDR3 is CVSSTGLMNTEAFF.

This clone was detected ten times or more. The sequenced CDR3 bases are TGTGCCAGCAGCGAGCGGGGAAAAATATACAATGAG. Protein sequence: CASSERGKIYNE. The whole CDR3 protein reads CASSERGKIYNEQFF. V usage is TRBV7-9 and J usage is TRBJ2-1; 7 bases align to TRBD2. Sequencing ends 3 residues short of the CDR3 end; the germline J gene provides the rest. Germline V gene sequence: CDR1 SEHNR, CDR2 FQNEAQ (reference sequence). The CDR3 has 15 residues. V lost 5 bases to trimming and J lost 4 bases; unmatched junction nucleotides: 8.

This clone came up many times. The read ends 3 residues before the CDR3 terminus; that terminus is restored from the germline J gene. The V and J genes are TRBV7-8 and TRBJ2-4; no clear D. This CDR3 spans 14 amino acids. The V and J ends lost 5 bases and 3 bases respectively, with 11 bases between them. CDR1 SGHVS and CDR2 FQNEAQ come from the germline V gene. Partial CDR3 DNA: TGTGCCAGCAGCCCCCAACCAGTCAAAAACATT. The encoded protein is CASSPQPVKNI. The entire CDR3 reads CASSPQPVKNIQYF.

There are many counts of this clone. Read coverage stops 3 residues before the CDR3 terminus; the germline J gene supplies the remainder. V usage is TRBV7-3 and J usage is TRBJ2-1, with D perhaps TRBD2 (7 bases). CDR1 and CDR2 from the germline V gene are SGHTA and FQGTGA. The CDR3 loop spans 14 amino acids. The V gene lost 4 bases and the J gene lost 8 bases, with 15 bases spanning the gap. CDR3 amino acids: CASSSGGPSDEQFF. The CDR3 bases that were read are TGTGCCAGCAGCTCCGGGGGGCCCTCTGATGAG.

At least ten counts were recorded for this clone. The CDR3 DNA, read in part, is TGCGCCAGCAGCTTGTTTACGGGGGTTTCGGAGACC. Translating gives CASSLFTGVSET. From start to end, the CDR3 is CASSLFTGVSETQYF. This chain uses TRBV5-1 with TRBJ2-5; possible D gene TRBD2, 6 bases. With the read ending 3 residues before the CDR3 end, the germline J gene is used to fill in that end. The germline gives CDR1 SGHRS, CDR2 YFSETQ. CDR3 length equals 15 residues. The V and J ends lost 1 base and 5 bases respectively, with 15 bases between them. Combining the CDR3 with reference TRBV5-1 and TRBJ2-5 gives the whole variable domain KAGVTQTPRYLIKTRGQQVTLSCSPISGHRSVSWYQQTPGQGLQFLFEYFSETQRNKGNFPGRFSGRQFSNSRSEMNVSTLELGDSALYLCASSLFTGVSETQYFGPGTRLLVL.

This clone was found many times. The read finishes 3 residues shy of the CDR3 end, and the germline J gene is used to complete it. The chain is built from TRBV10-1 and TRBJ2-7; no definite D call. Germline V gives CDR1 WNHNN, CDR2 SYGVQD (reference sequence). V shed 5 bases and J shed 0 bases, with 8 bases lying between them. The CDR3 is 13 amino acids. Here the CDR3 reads CASSTPSSYEQYF. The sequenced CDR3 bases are TGCGCCAGCAGTACGCCCAGCTCCTACGAG.

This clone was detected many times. The DNA read from the CDR3 is TGTGCCAGCAGTTCGATGCGACAGGGCTCCTACGAG. Translated, it gives CASSSMRQGSYE. The CDR3 as a whole reads CASSSMRQGSYEQYF. The V and J genes are TRBV28 and TRBJ2-7, with 7 positions matching TRBD1. Read data end 3 residues before the CDR3 end; the end is taken from the germline J gene. V was pared by 4 bases and J by 0 bases, with 6 bases of the junction left unmatched. From germline, CDR1 is MDHEN and CDR2 SYDVKM. This CDR3 has 15 amino acids.

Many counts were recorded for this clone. The sequenced part of the CDR3 DNA is TGTGCCAGCAGCCTACGGACTAGCGGGAGTAGGAATGAG. Translation: CASSLRTSGSRNE. The whole CDR3 sequence is CASSLRTSGSRNEQFF. The chain joins TRBV9 to TRBJ2-1, with 13 nucleotides matching TRBD2. The CDR3 extends 3 residues past the end of the read, so its final part is completed from the germline J gene. The V gene end was trimmed by 4 bases and the J gene end by 7 bases; junction bases not matched to a gene: 8. Germline CDR1 and CDR2: SGDLS and YYNGEE. The CDR3 totals 16 residues. Complete variable domain (other parts from reference TRBV9 and TRBJ2-1): DSGVTQTPKHLITATGQRVTLRCSPRSGDLSVYWYQQSLDQGLQFLIQYYNGEERAKGNILERFSAQQFPDLHSELNLSSLELGDSALYFCASSLRTSGSRNEQFFGPGTRLTVL.

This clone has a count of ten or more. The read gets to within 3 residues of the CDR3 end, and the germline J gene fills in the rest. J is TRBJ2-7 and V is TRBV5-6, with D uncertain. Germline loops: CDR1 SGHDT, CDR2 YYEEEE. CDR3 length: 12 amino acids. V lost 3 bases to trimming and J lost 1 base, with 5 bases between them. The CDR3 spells CASSSQSYEQYF. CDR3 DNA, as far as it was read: TGTGCCAGCAGCTCACAATCCTACGAG.

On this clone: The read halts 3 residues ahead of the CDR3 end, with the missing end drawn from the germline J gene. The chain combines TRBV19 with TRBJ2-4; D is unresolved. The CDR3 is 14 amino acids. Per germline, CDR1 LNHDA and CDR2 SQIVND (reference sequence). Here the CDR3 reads CASSISPTNYGQYF. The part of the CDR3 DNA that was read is TGTGCCAGTAGTATATCCCCAACTAACTATGGT.

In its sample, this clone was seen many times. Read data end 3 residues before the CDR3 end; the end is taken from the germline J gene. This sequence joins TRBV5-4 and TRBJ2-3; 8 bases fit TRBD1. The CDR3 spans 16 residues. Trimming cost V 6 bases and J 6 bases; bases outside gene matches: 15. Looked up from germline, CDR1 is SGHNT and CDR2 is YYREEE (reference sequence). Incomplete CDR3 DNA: TGTGCCAGCACTACAGGGGGTCCGAGTCTGATTGATACG. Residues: CASTTGGPSLIDT. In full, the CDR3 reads CASTTGGPSLIDTQYF. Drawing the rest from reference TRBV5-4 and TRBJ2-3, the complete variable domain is ETGVTQSPTHLIKTRGQQVTLRCSSQSGHNTVSWYQQALGQGPQFIFQYYREEENGRGNFPPRFSGLQFPNYSSELNVNALELDDSALYLCASTTGGPSLIDTQYFGPGTRLTVL.

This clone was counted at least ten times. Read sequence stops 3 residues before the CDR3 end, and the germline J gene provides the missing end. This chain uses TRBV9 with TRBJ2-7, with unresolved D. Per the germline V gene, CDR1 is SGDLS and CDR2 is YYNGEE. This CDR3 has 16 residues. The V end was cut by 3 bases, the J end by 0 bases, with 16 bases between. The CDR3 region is CASSAGLASSSYEQYF. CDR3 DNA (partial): TGTGCCAGCAGCGCCGGGTTGGCATCGAGCTCCTACGAG.

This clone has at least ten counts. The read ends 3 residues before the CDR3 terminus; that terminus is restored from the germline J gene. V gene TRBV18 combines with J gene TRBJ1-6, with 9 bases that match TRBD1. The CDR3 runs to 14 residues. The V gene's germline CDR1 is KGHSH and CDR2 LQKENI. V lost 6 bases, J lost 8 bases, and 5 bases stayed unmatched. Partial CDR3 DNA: TGTGCCAGCTCGCCGGGACAGGGCCATTCACCC. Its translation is CASSPGQGHSP. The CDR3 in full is CASSPGQGHSPLHF.

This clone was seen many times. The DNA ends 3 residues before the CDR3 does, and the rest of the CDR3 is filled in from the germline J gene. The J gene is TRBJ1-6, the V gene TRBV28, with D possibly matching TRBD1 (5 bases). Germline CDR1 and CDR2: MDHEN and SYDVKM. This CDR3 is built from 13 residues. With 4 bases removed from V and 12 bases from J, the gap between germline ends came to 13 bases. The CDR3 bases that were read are TGTGCCAGCAGTTGGGGCGTCGGCGGACCC. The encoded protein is CASSWGVGGP. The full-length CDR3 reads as CASSWGVGGPLHF.

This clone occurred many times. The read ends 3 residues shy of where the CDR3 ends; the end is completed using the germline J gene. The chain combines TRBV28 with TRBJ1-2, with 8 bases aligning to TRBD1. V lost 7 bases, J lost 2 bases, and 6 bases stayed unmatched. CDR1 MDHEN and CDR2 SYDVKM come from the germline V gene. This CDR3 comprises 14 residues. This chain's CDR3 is CASIRQGRNYGYTF. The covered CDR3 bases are TGTGCCAGCATACGACAGGGGAGGAACTATGGC.

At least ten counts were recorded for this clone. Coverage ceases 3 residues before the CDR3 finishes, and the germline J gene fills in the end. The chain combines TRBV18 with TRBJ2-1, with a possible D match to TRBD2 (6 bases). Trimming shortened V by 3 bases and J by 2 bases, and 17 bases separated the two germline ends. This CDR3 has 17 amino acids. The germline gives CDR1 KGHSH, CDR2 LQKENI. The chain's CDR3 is CASSPPRGTSTYNEQFF. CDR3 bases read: TGTGCCAGCTCACCCCCTCGGGGGACCTCTACCTACAATGAG.

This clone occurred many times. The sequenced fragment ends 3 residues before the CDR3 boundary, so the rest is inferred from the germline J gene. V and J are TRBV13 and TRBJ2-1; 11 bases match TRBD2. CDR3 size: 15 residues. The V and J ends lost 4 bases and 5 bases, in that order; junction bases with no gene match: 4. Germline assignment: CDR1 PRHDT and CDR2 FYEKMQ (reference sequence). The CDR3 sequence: CASSSGLAENNEQFF. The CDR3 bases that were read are TGTGCCAGCAGCTCGGGACTAGCGGAAAACAATGAG.

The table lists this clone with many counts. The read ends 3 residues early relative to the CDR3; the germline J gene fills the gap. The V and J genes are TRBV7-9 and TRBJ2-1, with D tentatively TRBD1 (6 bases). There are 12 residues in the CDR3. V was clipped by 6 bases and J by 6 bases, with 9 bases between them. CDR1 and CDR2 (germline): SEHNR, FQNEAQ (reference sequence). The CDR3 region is CASSKGGNEQFF. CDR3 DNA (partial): TGTGCCAGCAGTAAAGGGGGCAATGAG.

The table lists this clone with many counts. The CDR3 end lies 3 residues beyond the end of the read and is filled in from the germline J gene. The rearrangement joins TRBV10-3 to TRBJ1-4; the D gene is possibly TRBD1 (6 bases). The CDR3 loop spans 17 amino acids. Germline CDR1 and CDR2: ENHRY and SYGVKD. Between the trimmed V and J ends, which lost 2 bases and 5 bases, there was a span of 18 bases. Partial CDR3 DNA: TGTGCCATCAGTGAGGTCGTGGTGACAGGCAAGAATGAAAAA. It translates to CAISEVVVTGKNEK. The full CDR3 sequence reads CAISEVVVTGKNEKLFF.

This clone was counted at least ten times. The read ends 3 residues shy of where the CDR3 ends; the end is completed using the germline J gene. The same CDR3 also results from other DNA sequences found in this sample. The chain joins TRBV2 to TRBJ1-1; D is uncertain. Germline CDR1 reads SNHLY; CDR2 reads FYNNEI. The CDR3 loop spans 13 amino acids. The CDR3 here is CASSASLFAEAFF. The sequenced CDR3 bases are TGTGCCAGCAGTGCTAGTCTATTCGCCGAA. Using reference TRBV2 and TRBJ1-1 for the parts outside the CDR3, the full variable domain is EPEVTQTPSHQVTQMGQEVILRCVPISNHLYFYWYRQILGQKVEFLVSFYNNEISEKSEIFDDQFSVERPDGSNFTLKIRSTKLEDSAMYFCASSASLFAEAFFGQGTRLTVV.

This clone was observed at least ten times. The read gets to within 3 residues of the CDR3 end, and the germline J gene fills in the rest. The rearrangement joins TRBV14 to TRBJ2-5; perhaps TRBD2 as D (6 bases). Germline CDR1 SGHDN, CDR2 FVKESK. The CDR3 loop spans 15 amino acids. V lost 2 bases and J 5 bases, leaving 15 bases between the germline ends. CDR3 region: CASSQLATAGETQYF. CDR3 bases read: TGTGCCAGCAGCCAACTAGCGACGGCCGGGGAGACC. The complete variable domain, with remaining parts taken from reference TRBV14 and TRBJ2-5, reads EAGVTQFPSHSVIEKGQTVTLRCDPISGHDNLYWYRRVMGKEIKFLLHFVKESKQDESGMPNNRFLAERTGGTYSTLKVQPAELEDSGVYFCASSQLATAGETQYFGPGTRLLVL.

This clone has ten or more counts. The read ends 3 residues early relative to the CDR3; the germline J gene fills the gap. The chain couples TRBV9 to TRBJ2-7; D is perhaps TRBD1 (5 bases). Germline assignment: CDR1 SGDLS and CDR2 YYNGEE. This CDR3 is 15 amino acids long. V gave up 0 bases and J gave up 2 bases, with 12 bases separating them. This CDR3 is CASSVGRGFPYEQYF. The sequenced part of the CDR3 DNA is TGTGCCAGCAGCGTAGGTAGGGGTTTCCCCTACGAG.

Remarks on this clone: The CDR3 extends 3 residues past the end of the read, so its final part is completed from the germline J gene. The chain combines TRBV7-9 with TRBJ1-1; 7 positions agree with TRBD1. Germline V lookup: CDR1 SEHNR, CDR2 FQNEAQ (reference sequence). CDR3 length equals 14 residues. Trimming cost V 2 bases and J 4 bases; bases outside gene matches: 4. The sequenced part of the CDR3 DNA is TGTGCCAGCAGCTTAAAGGGGGCCGGCACTGAA. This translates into CASSLKGAGTE. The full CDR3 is CASSLKGAGTEAFF. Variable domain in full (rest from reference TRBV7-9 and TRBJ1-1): DTGVSQNPRHKITKRGQNVTFRCDPISEHNRLYWYRQTLGQGPEFLTYFQNEAQLEKSRLLSDRFSAERPKGSFSTLEIQRTEQGDSAMYLCASSLKGAGTEAFFGQGTRLTVV.